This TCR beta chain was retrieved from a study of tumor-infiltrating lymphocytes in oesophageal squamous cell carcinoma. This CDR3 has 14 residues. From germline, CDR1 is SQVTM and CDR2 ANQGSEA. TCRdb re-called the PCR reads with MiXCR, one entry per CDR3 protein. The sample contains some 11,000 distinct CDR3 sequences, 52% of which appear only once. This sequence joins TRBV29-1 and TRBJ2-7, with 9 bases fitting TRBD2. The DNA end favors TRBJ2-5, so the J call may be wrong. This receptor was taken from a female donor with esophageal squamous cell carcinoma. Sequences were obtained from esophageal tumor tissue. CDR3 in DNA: TGCAGCGTTGGACCGGGACTAGCAGGGGAGACCCAGTACTTC. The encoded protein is CSVGPGLAGETQYF.